One sample yielded the 19 T cell receptor beta chains listed below, sequenced in a study of brain T cells in children with intractable seizures. Some clones are missing from TCRdb's copy, which holds only in-frame ones; the method was immunoSEQ multiplex PCR. Of tens of thousands of clones detected, approximately 90% appear once; the ten largest clones hold roughly 24%. Here the sequenced sample was peripheral blood, taken at surgery. These receptors all come from a girl aged 2-10 years with Rasmussen encephalitis and intractable seizures.

V usage is TRBV27 and J usage is TRBJ1-6, with D possibly matching TRBD1 (6 bases). Trimming took 3 bases from V and 14 from J, leaving 23 bases between them. The CDR3 is 16 residues long. In germline, CDR1 is MNHEY, CDR2 SMNVEV (reference sequence). CDR3 protein: CASSFNRDTALRALHF. The CDR3 nucleotides read TGTGCCAGCAGTTTCAACCGGGACACGGCGTTACGAGCCCTCCACTTT.

This chain joins TRBV2 and TRBJ1-2; D is ambiguous. V was shortened by 0 bases and J by 4 bases, with 3 bases between the two germline ends. The CDR3 runs 12 residues. Germline V gives CDR1 SNHLY, CDR2 FYNNEI. This chain's CDR3 is CASSEAIYGYTF. The CDR3 DNA reads TGTGCCAGCAGTGAAGCTATCTATGGCTACACCTTC.

CDR3: CASSVAPTYEQYF. CDR3 sequence (DNA): TGTGCCAGCAGCGTAGCCCCCACCTACGAGCAGTACTTC. This chain connects TRBV9 to TRBJ2-7; D is undetermined. The CDR3 totals 13 residues. The ends were cut back, 0 bases at V and 2 bases at J, with 6 bases in the middle. The V gene's germline CDR1 is SGDLS and CDR2 YYNGEE.

The chain recombines TRBV7-9 with TRBJ1-3; no firm D call. Trimming cost V 2 bases and J 0 bases, with 8 bases left between them. The CDR3 runs to 15 residues. CDR1 is SEHNR, CDR2 FQNEAQ, per germline (reference sequence). CDR3 protein: CASSLIRGSGNTIYF. In DNA, the CDR3 is TGTGCCAGCAGCTTAATACGAGGCTCTGGAAACACCATATATTTT.

This chain connects TRBV19 to TRBJ2-2; 13 bases line up with TRBD2. J gave up 6 bases and V 6 bases, and 4 bases lay outside the gene matches. Germline V lookup: CDR1 LNHDA, CDR2 SQIVND (reference sequence). The CDR3 sequence is 15 residues long. The CDR3 DNA reads TGTGCCAGTAGGCCCGGACTAGCGGGGGCCGGGGAGCTGTTTTTT. This sequence encodes CASRPGLAGAGELFF.

V usage is TRBV30 and J usage is TRBJ2-1; 12 positions agree with TRBD2. V was pared by 4 bases and J by 6 bases, with 7 bases of the junction left unmatched. The CDR3 spans 15 residues. The germline gives CDR1 GTSNPN, CDR2 SVGIG (reference sequence). CDR3 sequence reads: CAWIGPGLAGNEQFF. CDR3 nucleotides: TGTGCCTGGATCGGACCGGGACTAGCGGGCAATGAGCAGTTCTTC.

This chain uses TRBV6-1 with TRBJ2-2; 11 positions match TRBD2. The germline gives CDR1 MNHNS, CDR2 SASEGT. The CDR3 is 15 residues long. V shed 1 base and J 9 bases; nucleotides not matched to a gene: 4. The CDR3 sequence: CASSEELAGVRELFF. In DNA, the CDR3 is TGTGCCAGCAGTGAAGAACTAGCGGGGGTTAGGGAGCTGTTTTTT.

The genes are TRBV4-1 and TRBJ1-2; D remains unclear. The CDR3 covers 16 residues. V shed 0 bases and J shed 8 bases, with 19 bases lying between them. Per the germline V gene, CDR1 is MGHRA and CDR2 is YSYEKL. The CDR3 bases are TGCGCCAGCAGCCAAGAGCGAGCGGGAGGGCTTTGGGGCTACACCTTC. Its protein product is CASSQERAGGLWGYTF.

The chain recombines TRBV5-4 with TRBJ2-5; D might be TRBD1 or TRBD2, each matching 5 bases. V was clipped by 2 bases and J by 5 bases, with 16 bases between them. The germline V gene has CDR1 SGHNT and CDR2 YYREEE (reference sequence). The CDR3 is 15 amino acids. The CDR3 reads CASSLLGALSETQYF. In DNA form, the CDR3 reads TGTGCCAGCAGCTTACTAGGGGCCCTATCGGAGACCCAGTACTTC.

In this sample, this clone turned up a few times. V usage is TRBV7-2 and J usage is TRBJ1-6, with D possibly being TRBD1 (6 bases). Germline CDR1 SGHTA, CDR2 FQGNSA. Trimming cost V 4 bases and J 10 bases, with 17 bases left between them. The CDR3 runs 15 residues. This CDR3 is CASSSSLGGRSPLHF. DNA for the CDR3: TGTGCCAGCAGCTCCTCCTTGGGGGGCAGGTCACCCCTCCACTTT.

The V gene is TRBV6-2 or TRBV6-3, the J gene TRBJ1-6; D gene uncertain. The CDR3 loop spans 15 amino acids. Germline V lookup: CDR1 MNHEY, CDR2 SVGEGT. The V and J ends lost 2 bases and 4 bases respectively, with 9 bases between them. This chain's CDR3 is CASSYPEGYNSPLHF. The CDR3 DNA reads TGTGCCAGCAGTTACCCAGAAGGGTATAATTCACCCCTCCACTTT.

This clone was seen a few times. The CDR3 bases are TGTGCCAGCAGGTACGGACGGTCAAATTCACCCCTCCACTTT. It yields the protein CASRYGRSNSPLHF. The chain employs TRBV5-4 and TRBJ1-6; no firm D call. Germline V CDR1 and CDR2: SGHNT, YYREEE (reference sequence). V was shortened by 5 bases and J by 7 bases, with 13 bases between the two germline ends. The CDR3 length is 14 residues.

This sequence joins TRBV5-6 and TRBJ2-7; a weak D match, TRBD1 (6 bases). The CDR3 covers 14 residues. The V end was cut by 4 bases, the J end by 4 bases, with 15 bases between. Germline V lookup: CDR1 SGHDT, CDR2 YYEEEE. CDR3 region: CASSHNRVRYEQYF. The CDR3 bases are TGTGCCAGCAGCCATAACAGGGTCCGATACGAGCAGTACTTC. Filled out from reference TRBV5-6 and TRBJ2-7, the complete variable domain reads DAGVTQSPTHLIKTRGQQVTLRCSPKSGHDTVSWYQQALGQGPQFIFQYYEEEERQRGNFPDRFSGHQFPNYSSELNVNALLLGDSALYLCASSHNRVRYEQYFGPGTRLTVT.

As regards this clone: It is unclear where the CDR3 begins or ends on the DNA, so no DNA is shown, and the CDR3 is as TCRdb lists it. This chain connects TRBV28 to TRBJ1-2. Germline V CDR1 and CDR2: MDHEN, SYDVKM. Including both end residues, the CDR3 is 18 amino acids long. This CDR3 reads CASSLRLGGPFQMYGYTF.

J is TRBJ2-1 and V is TRBV25-1; D might be TRBD1 or TRBD2, each matching 5 bases. V dropped 3 bases and J dropped 5 bases, with 11 bases sitting between them. Looked up from germline, CDR1 is MGHDK and CDR2 is SYGVNS. The CDR3 is 14 residues long. The CDR3: CASSERGVNNEQFF. The CDR3 region has the DNA TGTGCCAGCAGTGAGAGAGGGGTCAACAATGAGCAGTTCTTC.

The rearrangement links TRBV2 to TRBJ2-1, with 8 positions matching TRBD2. Per the germline V gene, CDR1 is SNHLY and CDR2 is FYNNEI. Trimming at V came to 4 bases and at J to 6 bases, leaving 2 bases not matched to a gene. The CDR3 contains 13 residues. CDR3: CASSGTSFNEQFF. The CDR3 DNA is TGTGCCAGCAGTGGGACTAGCTTCAATGAGCAGTTCTTC.

The gene calls are TRBV11-3 and TRBJ2-1; maybe TRBD2 (6 bases). Germline V gene data show CDR1 as SGHNT and CDR2 as YENEEA. CDR3 length equals 15 residues. With 5 bases removed from V and 9 bases from J, the gap between germline ends came to 20 bases. The CDR3 spells CASSPSETSGSEQFF. CDR3 nucleotide sequence: TGTGCCAGCAGCCCCAGCGAGACTAGTGGGTCTGAGCAGTTCTTC.

The chain joins TRBV11-2 to TRBJ2-1; D is perhaps TRBD2 (6 bases). This CDR3 spans 18 amino acids. V was clipped by 4 bases and J by 4 bases, with 23 bases between them. Looked up from germline, CDR1 is SGHAT and CDR2 is FQNNGV. CDR3 coding DNA: TGTGCCAGCAGCTCACCACCGGGACTGAACCCGCGGTACAATGAGCAGTTCTTC. Its protein product is CASSSPPGLNPRYNEQFF. Combining the CDR3 with reference TRBV11-2 and TRBJ2-1 gives the whole variable domain EAGVAQSPRYKIIEKRQSVAFWCNPISGHATLYWYQQILGQGPKLLIQFQNNGVVDDSQLPKDRFSAERLKGVDSTLKIQPAKLEDSAVYLCASSSPPGLNPRYNEQFFGPGTRLTVL.

The rearrangement uses TRBV3-1 (or the pseudogene TRBV3-2) and TRBJ1-3; TRBD1 might be the D (5 bases). Germline CDR1 is LGHDT and CDR2 is YNNKEL (reference sequence). Trimming removed 6 bases at V and 0 bases at J, with 12 bases between. The CDR3 loop spans 15 amino acids. This chain's CDR3 is CASRVGPNSGNTIYF. The CDR3 bases are TGTGCCAGCAGGGTGGGACCAAACTCTGGAAACACCATATATTTT.